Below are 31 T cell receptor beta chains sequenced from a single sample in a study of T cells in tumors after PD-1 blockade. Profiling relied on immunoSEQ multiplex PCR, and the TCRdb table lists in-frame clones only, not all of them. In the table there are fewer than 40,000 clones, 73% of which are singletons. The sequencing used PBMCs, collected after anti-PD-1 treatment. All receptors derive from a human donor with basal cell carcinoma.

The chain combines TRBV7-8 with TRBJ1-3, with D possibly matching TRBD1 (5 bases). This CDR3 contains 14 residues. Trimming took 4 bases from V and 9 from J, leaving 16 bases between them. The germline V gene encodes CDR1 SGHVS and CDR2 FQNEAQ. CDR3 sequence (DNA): TGTGCCAGCAGCTCCCGGGGTTTTGGGGGCACCATATATTTT. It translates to CASSSRGFGGTIYF.

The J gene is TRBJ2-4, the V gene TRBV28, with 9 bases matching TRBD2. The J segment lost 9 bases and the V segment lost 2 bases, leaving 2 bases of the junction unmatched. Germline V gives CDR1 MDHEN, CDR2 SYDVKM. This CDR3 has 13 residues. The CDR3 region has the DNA TGTGCCAGCAGTTTAAGCGGGGGGAGCATTCAGTACTTC. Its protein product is CASSLSGGSIQYF.

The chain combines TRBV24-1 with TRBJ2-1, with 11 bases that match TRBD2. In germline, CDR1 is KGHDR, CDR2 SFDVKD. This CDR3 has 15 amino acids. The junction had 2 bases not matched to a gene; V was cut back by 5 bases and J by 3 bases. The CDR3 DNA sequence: TGTGCCACCAGTGGGCTAGCGGGAGGCTACAATGAGCAGTTCTTC. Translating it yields CATSGLAGGYNEQFF.

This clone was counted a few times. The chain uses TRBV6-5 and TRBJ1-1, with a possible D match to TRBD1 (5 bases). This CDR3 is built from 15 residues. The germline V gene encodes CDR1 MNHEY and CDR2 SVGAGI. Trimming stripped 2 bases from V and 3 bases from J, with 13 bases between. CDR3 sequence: CASSYGAPGDTEAFF. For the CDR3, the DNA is TGTGCCAGCAGTTACGGGGCCCCGGGGGACACTGAAGCTTTCTTT.

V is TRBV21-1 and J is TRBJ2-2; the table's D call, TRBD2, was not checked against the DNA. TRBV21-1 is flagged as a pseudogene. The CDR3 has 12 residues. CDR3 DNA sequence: TGTGCCAGCAGCAAAGGTATCGGGGAGCTGTTTTTT. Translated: CASSKGIGELFF.

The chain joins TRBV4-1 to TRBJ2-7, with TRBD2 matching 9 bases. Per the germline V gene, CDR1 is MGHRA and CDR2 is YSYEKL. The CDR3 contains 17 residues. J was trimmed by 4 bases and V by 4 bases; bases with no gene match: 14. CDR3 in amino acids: CASSLKPGRTSAYEQYF. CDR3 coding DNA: TGCGCCAGCAGCCTCAAACCAGGCCGGACTAGCGCGTACGAGCAGTACTTC.

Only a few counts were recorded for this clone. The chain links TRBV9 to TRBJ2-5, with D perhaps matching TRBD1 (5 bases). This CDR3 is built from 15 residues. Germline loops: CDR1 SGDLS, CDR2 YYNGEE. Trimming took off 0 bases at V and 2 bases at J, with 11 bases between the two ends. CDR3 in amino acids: CASSVVATEQETQYF. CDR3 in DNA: TGTGCCAGCAGCGTAGTGGCGACAGAGCAAGAGACCCAGTACTTC.

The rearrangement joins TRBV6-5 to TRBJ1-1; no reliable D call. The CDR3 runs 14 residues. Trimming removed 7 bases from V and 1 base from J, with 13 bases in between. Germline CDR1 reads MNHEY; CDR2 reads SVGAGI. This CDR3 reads CASTFSPANTEAFF. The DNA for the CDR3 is TGTGCCAGCACCTTTTCCCCAGCGAACACTGAAGCTTTCTTT.

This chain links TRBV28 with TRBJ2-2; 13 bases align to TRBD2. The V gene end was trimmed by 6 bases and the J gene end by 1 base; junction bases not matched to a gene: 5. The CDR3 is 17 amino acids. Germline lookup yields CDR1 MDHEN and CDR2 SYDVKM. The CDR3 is CASRRTSGSQNTGELFF. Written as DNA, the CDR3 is TGTGCCAGCAGGAGGACTAGCGGGAGCCAGAACACCGGGGAGCTGTTTTTT.

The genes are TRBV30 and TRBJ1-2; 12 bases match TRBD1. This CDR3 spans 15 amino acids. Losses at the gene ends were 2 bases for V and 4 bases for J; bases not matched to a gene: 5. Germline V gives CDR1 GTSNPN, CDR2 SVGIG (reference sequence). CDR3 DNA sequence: TGTGCCTGGAGTCCGGGACAGGGGGCGACCTATGGCTACACCTTC. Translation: CAWSPGQGATYGYTF.

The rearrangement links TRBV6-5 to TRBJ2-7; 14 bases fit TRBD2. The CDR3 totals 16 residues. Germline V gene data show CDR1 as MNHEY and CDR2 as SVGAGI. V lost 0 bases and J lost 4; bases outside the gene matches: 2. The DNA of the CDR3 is TGTGCCAGCAGTTACTCGGGACTAGCGGGAGATTACGAGCAGTACTTC. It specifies CASSYSGLAGDYEQYF.

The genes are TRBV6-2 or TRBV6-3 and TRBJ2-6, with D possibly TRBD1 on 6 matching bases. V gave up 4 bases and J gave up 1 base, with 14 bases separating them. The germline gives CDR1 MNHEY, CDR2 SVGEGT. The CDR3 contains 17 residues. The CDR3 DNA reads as TGTGCCAGCAGTTCGTACAGGGTTTCTTCTGGGGCCAACGTCCTGACTTTC. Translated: CASSSYRVSSGANVLTF.

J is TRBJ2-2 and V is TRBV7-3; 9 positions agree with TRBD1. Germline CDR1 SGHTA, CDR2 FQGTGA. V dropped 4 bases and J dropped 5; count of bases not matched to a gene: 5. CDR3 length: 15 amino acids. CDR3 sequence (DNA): TGTGCCAGCAGCTCCACCGGGACAGGGACCGGGGAGCTGTTTTTT. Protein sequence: CASSSTGTGTGELFF.

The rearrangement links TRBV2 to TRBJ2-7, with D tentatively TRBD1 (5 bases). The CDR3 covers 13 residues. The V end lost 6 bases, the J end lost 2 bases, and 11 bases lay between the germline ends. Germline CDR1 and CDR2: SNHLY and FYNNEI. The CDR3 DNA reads TGTGCCAGCAGAGAAACAGGTACCTACGAGCAGTACTTC. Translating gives CASRETGTYEQYF.

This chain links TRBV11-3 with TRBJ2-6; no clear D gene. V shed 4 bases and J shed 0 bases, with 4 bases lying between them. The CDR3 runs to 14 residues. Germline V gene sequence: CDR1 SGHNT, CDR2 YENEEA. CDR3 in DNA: TGTGCCAGCAGCTCGATCTCTGGGGCCAACGTCCTGACTTTC. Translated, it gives CASSSISGANVLTF.

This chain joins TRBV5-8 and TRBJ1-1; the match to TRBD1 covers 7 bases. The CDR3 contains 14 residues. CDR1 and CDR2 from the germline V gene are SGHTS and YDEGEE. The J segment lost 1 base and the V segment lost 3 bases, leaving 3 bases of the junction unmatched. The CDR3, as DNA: TGTGCCAGCAGCTGGGGACAGTGGAACACTGAAGCTTTCTTT. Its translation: CASSWGQWNTEAFF. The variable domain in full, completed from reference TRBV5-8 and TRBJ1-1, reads EAGVTQSPTHLIKTRGQQATLRCSPISGHTSVYWYQQALGLGLQFLLWYDEGEERNRGNFPPRFSGRQFPNYSSELNVNALELEDSALYLCASSWGQWNTEAFFGQGTRLTVV.

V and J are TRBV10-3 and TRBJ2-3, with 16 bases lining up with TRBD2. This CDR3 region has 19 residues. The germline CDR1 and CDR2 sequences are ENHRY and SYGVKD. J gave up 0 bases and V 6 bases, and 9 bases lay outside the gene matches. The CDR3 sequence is CAIRPGLAGGRSSTDTQYF. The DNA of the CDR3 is TGTGCCATCAGGCCGGGACTAGCGGGAGGGCGATCGAGCACAGATACGCAGTATTTT.

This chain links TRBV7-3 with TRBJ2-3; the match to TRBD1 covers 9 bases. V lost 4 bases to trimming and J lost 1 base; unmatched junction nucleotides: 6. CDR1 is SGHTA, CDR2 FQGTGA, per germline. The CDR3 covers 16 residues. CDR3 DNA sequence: TGTGCCAGCAGCTCCGGGACAGGGTTGGGCACAGATACGCAGTATTTT. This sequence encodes CASSSGTGLGTDTQYF. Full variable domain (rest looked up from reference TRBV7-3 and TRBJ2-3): GAGVSQTPSNKVTEKGKYVELRCDPISGHTALYWYRQSLGQGPEFLIYFQGTGAADDSGLPNDRFFAVRPEGSVSTLKIQRTERGDSAVYLCASSSGTGLGTDTQYFGPGTRLTVL.

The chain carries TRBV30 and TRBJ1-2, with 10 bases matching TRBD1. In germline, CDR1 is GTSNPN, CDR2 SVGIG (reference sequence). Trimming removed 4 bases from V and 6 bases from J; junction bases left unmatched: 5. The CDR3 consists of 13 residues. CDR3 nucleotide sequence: TGTGCCTGGAACCGCGACAGGGGGCATGGCTACACCTTC. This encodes CAWNRDRGHGYTF.

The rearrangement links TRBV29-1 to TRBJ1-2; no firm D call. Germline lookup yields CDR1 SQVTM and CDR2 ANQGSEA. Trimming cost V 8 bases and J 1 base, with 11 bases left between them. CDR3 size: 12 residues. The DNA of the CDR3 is TGCAGCTTCTTGGACCGTAACTATGGCTACACCTTC. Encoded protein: CSFLDRNYGYTF.

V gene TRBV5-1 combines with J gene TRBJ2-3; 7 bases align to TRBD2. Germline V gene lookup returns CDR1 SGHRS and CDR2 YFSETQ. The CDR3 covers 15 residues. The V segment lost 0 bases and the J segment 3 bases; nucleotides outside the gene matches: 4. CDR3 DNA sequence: TGCGCCAGCAGCTTGGTTGGGGGGGGGACAGATACGCAGTATTTT. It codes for CASSLVGGGTDTQYF.

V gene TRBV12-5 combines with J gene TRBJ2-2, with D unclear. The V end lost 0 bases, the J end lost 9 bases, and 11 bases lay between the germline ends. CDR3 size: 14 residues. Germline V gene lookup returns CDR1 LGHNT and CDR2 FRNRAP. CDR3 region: CASGLVDPSRELFF. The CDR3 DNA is TGTGCTAGTGGTTTGGTGGACCCCTCGAGGGAGCTGTTTTTT.

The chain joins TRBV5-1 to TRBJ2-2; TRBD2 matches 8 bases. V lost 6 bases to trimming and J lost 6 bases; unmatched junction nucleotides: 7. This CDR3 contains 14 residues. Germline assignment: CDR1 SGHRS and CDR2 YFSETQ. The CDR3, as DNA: TGCGCCAGCAACCCTAGCGGGTCCGCCGGGGAGCTGTTTTTT. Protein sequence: CASNPSGSAGELFF.

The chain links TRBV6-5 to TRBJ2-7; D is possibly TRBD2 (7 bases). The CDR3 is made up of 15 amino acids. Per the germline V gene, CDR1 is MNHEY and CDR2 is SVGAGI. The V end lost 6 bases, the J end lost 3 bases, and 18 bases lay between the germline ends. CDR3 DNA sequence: TGTGCCAGCAGAGGGGGGGGCCGGAGAAACTACGAGCAGTACTTC. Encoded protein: CASRGGGRRNYEQYF.

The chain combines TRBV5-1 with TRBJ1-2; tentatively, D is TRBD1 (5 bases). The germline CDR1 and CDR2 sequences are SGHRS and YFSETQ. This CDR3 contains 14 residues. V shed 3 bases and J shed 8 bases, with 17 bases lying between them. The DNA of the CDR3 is TGCGCCAGCAGCTGGGACGGGCTTTTAGAAGGCTACACCTTC. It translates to CASSWDGLLEGYTF.

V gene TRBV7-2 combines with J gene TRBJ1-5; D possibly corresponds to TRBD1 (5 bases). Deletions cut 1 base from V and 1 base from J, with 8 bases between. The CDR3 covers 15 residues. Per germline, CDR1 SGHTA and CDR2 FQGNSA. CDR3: CASSLVGGSNQPQHF. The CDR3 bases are TGTGCCAGCAGCTTAGTGGGGGGAAGCAATCAGCCCCAGCATTTT.

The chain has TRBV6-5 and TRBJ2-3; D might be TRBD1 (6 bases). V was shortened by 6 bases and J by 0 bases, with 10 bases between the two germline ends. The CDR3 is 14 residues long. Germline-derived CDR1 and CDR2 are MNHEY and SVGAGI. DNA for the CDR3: TGTGCCAGCAGGGACAGAACTAGCACAGATACGCAGTATTTT. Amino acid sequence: CASRDRTSTDTQYF.

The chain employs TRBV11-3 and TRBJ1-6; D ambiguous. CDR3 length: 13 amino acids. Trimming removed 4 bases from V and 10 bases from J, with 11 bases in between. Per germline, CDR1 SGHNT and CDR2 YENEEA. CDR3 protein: CASSSTRSSPLHF. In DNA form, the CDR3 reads TGTGCCAGCAGCTCCACCCGTAGCTCACCCCTCCACTTT.

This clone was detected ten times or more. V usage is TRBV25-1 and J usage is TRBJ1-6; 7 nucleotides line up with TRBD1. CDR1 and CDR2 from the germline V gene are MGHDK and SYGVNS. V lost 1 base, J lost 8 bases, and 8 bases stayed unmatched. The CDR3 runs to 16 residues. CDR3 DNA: TGTGCCAGCAGTGAATTTACAGGGGCTATTGATTCACCCCTCCACTTT. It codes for CASSEFTGAIDSPLHF.

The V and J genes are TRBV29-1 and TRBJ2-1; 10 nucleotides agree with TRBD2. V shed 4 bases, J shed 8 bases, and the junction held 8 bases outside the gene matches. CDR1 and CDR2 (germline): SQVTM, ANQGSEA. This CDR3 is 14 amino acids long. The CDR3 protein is CSVASGSKVHEQFF. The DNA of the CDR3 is TGCAGCGTTGCTAGCGGGAGTAAGGTACATGAGCAGTTCTTC.

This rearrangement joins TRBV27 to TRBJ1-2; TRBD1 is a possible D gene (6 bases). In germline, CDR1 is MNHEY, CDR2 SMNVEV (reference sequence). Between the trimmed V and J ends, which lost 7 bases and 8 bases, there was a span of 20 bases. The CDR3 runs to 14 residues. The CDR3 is CASTERPSTGGYTF. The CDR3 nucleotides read TGTGCCAGCACTGAAAGACCGTCGACAGGCGGCTACACCTTC.